This T cell receptor beta chain was sequenced in a study of vaccination and CD4 T cells after COVID-19. Study overall: The study enrolled six male and four female convalescents, two of whom were Hispanic.

This sample's treatment: approximately 11-day PBMC culture with coronavirus spike peptide pools or control peptides (ViraFEST assay). After culture for under twelve days, isolation of CD4+ T cells was performed by negative selection. The ends lost 6 bases at V and 6 bases at J; junction bases unmatched: 13. CDR3 length: 15 amino acids. CDR1 is MNHEY and CDR2 is SVGEGT in the germline V gene. An Oncomine TCR Beta short-read assay was used to sequence the DNA from cultured CD4+ T cells. TCRdb re-derived calls from the PCR reads in MiXCR, one entry per CDR3 protein. The profile shows 11,000 to 15,000 distinct CDR3 sequences, approximately 60% of them singletons. Study-wide results and limits: Of the reactive clones in convalescent patients, a median roughly 88% showed up only post-vaccination. Investigators enrolled relatively few convalescent patients and included no early post-infection timepoints.

Of note for this clonotype: No antigen is known for it.

The clonotype comes from a human donor who had recovered from COVID-19. The chain recombines TRBV6-2 or TRBV6-3 with TRBJ1-1; 7 nucleotides align to TRBD1. The sequencing sample was made of CD4+ T cells from blood, cultured in vitro. CDR3 protein: CASSYLGGQIAEAFF. The CDR3 DNA follows: TGTGCCAGCAGCTACCTTGGGGGACAGATCGCTGAAGCTTTCTTT.